The 30 T cell receptor beta chains listed next were all sequenced from one sample in a study of T cell responses to AZD1222 COVID-19 vaccine. Sequencing used immunoSEQ multiplex PCR; TCRdb keeps in-frame clones, though not all of them. Of about 170,000 clones in the sample, around 87% were seen once. This material consisted of peripheral blood, taken on day 0 of AZD1222 vaccination. These receptor sequences come from an adult in good health.

V is TRBV15 and J is TRBJ1-1, with a tentative D call TRBD1 (5 bases). Trimming removed 0 bases at V and 4 bases at J, with 18 bases between. The CDR3 totals 17 residues. Germline CDR1 and CDR2: LNHNV and YYDKDF (reference sequence). The CDR3 nucleotides read TGTGCCACCAGCAGAGATGGAAATGTTGGGGACGCCACTGAAGCTTTCTTT. Translating it yields CATSRDGNVGDATEAFF.

The chain links TRBV6-5 to TRBJ1-1; D is unclear. The CDR3 consists of 14 residues. V was cut by 6 bases and J by 1 base, with 12 bases left in between. Germline values: CDR1 MNHEY, CDR2 SVGAGI. CDR3 amino acids: CASSPTGSNTEAFF. CDR3 bases: TGTGCCAGCAGCCCGACGGGATCGAACACTGAAGCTTTCTTT.

The chain links TRBV6-5 to TRBJ2-5, with no clear D. The CDR3 covers 12 residues. CDR1 is MNHEY, CDR2 SVGAGI, per germline. V shed 6 bases and J shed 5 bases, with 10 bases lying between them. The CDR3 is CASSSTVETQYF. CDR3 nucleotide sequence: TGTGCCAGCAGCTCAACTGTGGAGACCCAGTACTTC.

The V call is TRBV6-6, the J call TRBJ2-5; D unresolved. Germline V gives CDR1 MNHNY, CDR2 SVGAGI (reference sequence). The CDR3 sequence is 13 residues long. Trimming removed 7 bases from V and 1 base from J, with 10 bases in between. The CDR3 is CASTDGPQETQYF. CDR3 coding DNA: TGTGCCAGCACCGACGGACCCCAAGAGACCCAGTACTTC.

This chain joins TRBV5-1 and TRBJ2-1; TRBD2 matches at 9 bases. CDR1 and CDR2 from the germline V gene are SGHRS and YFSETQ. The CDR3 extends over 16 amino acids. Trimming at V came to 0 bases and at J to 4 bases, leaving 5 bases not matched to a gene. For the CDR3, the DNA is TGCGCCAGCAGCTTGGGGGCTAGCGGGGAGTACAATGAGCAGTTCTTC. It specifies CASSLGASGEYNEQFF.

The genes are TRBV6-2 or TRBV6-3 and TRBJ2-1, with D perhaps matching TRBD2 (7 bases). Germline CDR1 reads MNHEY; CDR2 reads SVGEGT. The CDR3 covers 12 residues. The V gene lost 6 bases and the J gene lost 9 bases, with 12 bases spanning the gap. The chain's CDR3 is CASSRGAAEQFF. CDR3 sequence (DNA): TGTGCCAGCAGCCGGGGGGCCGCTGAGCAGTTCTTC.

V and J are TRBV4-2 and TRBJ2-2; TRBD2 is a possible D gene (6 bases). The CDR3 length is 19 residues. The V end lost 0 bases, the J end lost 2 bases, and 19 bases lay between the germline ends. Germline CDR1 reads LGHNA; CDR2 reads YNFKEQ. The CDR3: CASSQDWEVLRGNTGELFF. In nucleotides, the CDR3 is TGTGCCAGCAGCCAAGATTGGGAGGTTTTGCGGGGCAACACCGGGGAGCTGTTTTTT.

This clone was detected once. The chain uses TRBV4-1 and TRBJ1-3; 9 nucleotides align to TRBD1. With V trimmed by 0 bases and J by 9 bases, 15 bases remained unmatched. The CDR3 runs 18 residues. CDR1 and CDR2 (germline): MGHRA, YSYEKL. As DNA, the CDR3 is TGCGCCAGCAGCCAAGATAAAGGGACAGGGTTTTTTTCAAGCACCATATATTTT. Translating gives CASSQDKGTGFFSSTIYF.

This chain connects TRBV7-8 to TRBJ2-2; 10 nucleotides match TRBD2. This CDR3 comprises 18 residues. The J segment lost 5 bases and the V segment lost 0 bases, leaving 9 bases of the junction unmatched. CDR1 and CDR2 (germline): SGHVS, FQNEAQ. This CDR3 is CASSLAWLAGARTGELFF. The DNA of the CDR3 is TGTGCCAGCAGCTTAGCGTGGCTAGCGGGGGCCAGAACCGGGGAGCTGTTTTTT.

Concerning this clone itself: Other DNA sequences in the sample encode the same CDR3. The chain employs TRBV4-3 and TRBJ1-5; the D is unclear. Looked up from germline, CDR1 is LGHNA and CDR2 is YSLEER. The CDR3 runs 13 residues. Trimming cost V 0 bases and J 5 bases, with 5 bases left between them. The CDR3 region is CASSQDRDQPQHF. DNA of the CDR3: TGCGCCAGCAGCCAAGATCGAGATCAGCCCCAGCATTTT.

This rearrangement joins TRBV7-9 to TRBJ1-3, with 7 bases fitting TRBD1. Trimming removed 4 bases from V and 4 bases from J; junction bases left unmatched: 4. This CDR3 spans 14 amino acids. Germline-derived CDR1 and CDR2 are SEHNR and FQNEAQ (reference sequence). CDR3 coding DNA: TGTGCCAGCAGCTCGACAGGGCGCGGAAACACCATATATTTT. Translating it yields CASSSTGRGNTIYF. The full variable domain, with the rest looked up from reference TRBV7-9 and TRBJ1-3, is DTGVSQNPRHKITKRGQNVTFRCDPISEHNRLYWYRQTLGQGPEFLTYFQNEAQLEKSRLLSDRFSAERPKGSFSTLEIQRTEQGDSAMYLCASSSTGRGNTIYFGEGSWLTVV.

This chain connects TRBV7-8 to TRBJ2-5; D assignment may be TRBD1 or TRBD2 (6 bases each). Trimming stripped 3 bases from V and 4 bases from J, with 18 bases between. This CDR3 region has 16 residues. The germline V gene encodes CDR1 SGHVS and CDR2 FQNEAQ. CDR3 in amino acids: CASSLPLLGGGETQYF. The CDR3 nucleotides are TGTGCCAGCAGCTTGCCCCTCCTAGGAGGGGGAGAGACCCAGTACTTC.

This chain connects TRBV5-6 to TRBJ1-2; D not resolved. The CDR3 runs to 17 residues. Germline-derived CDR1 and CDR2 are SGHDT and YYEEEE. Trimming pared 0 bases from V and 4 bases from J, leaving 19 bases between. The CDR3 coding sequence is TGTGCCAGCAGCTTGGTTGTATCTGGGGAGCAAATCTATGGCTACACCTTC. Protein sequence: CASSLVVSGEQIYGYTF.

The chain employs TRBV11-2 and TRBJ2-7; a weak D match, TRBD1 (5 bases). Deletions cut 1 base from V and 6 bases from J, with 10 bases between. The CDR3 covers 13 residues. Germline V gene data show CDR1 as SGHAT and CDR2 as FQNNGV. The CDR3 DNA follows: TGTGCCAGCAGCTTAGTAGGGGCAGTCGAGCAGTACTTC. Translation: CASSLVGAVEQYF. Full variable domain (outside the CDR3, taken from reference TRBV11-2 and TRBJ2-7): EAGVAQSPRYKIIEKRQSVAFWCNPISGHATLYWYQQILGQGPKLLIQFQNNGVVDDSQLPKDRFSAERLKGVDSTLKIQPAKLEDSAVYLCASSLVGAVEQYFGPGTRLTVT.

J is TRBJ2-1 and V is TRBV12-3 or TRBV12-4, with D uncertain. The CDR3 totals 13 residues. The V and J ends lost 3 bases and 8 bases respectively, with 11 bases between them. CDR3 residues: CASSLLGVYEQFF. In DNA form, the CDR3 reads TGTGCCAGCAGTTTGTTGGGTGTTTATGAGCAGTTCTTC.

For the CDR3, the DNA is TGTGCCAGCAGTTACTTGGGACAAGAGACCCAGTACTTC. Amino acids: CASSYLGQETQYF. The chain combines TRBV6-5 with TRBJ2-5; D remains ambiguous. Trimming pared 1 base from V and 2 bases from J, leaving 5 bases between. CDR1 MNHEY and CDR2 SVGAGI come from the germline V gene. CDR3 size: 13 residues.

The chain carries TRBV29-1 and TRBJ2-5; D is ambiguous. The CDR3 covers 12 residues. Trimming left V 4 bases short and J 5 bases short, with 11 bases between. Germline V lookup: CDR1 SQVTM, CDR2 ANQGSEA. The CDR3 loop reads CSVGVASETQYF. The CDR3 DNA follows: TGCAGCGTTGGTGTCGCTTCGGAGACCCAGTACTTC.

This clone was picked up one time. The rearrangement joins TRBV6-5 to TRBJ1-6; D gene unclear. Germline-derived CDR1 and CDR2 are MNHEY and SVGAGI. The ends were cut back, 5 bases at V and 5 bases at J, with 10 bases in the middle. The CDR3 totals 14 residues. Here the CDR3 reads CASSKGRDNSPLHF. The CDR3 DNA reads TGTGCCAGCAGTAAGGGCAGAGATAATTCACCCCTCCACTTT.

The V and J genes are TRBV7-3 and TRBJ1-1; D unresolved. V lost 3 bases to trimming and J lost 3 bases, with 2 bases between them. The V gene's germline CDR1 is SGHTA and CDR2 FQGTGA. This CDR3 spans 11 amino acids. The CDR3 nucleotides are TGTGCCAGCAGCTTTGACACTGAAGCTTTCTTT. Translation gives CASSFDTEAFF.

This chain links TRBV3-1 (or the pseudogene TRBV3-2) with TRBJ2-7; tentative D call: TRBD2 (5 bases). Trimming stripped 0 bases from V and 7 bases from J, with 13 bases between. Germline V CDR1 and CDR2: LGHDT, YNNKEL (reference sequence). The CDR3 is made up of 14 amino acids. The chain's CDR3 is CASSQDRRAEEQYF. CDR3 nucleotide sequence: TGTGCCAGCAGCCAAGATCGGAGAGCGGAAGAGCAGTACTTC.

V and J are TRBV19 and TRBJ2-7; D unresolved. CDR1 and CDR2 from the germline V gene are LNHDA and SQIVND (reference sequence). This CDR3 region has 13 residues. Deletions cut 1 base from V and 5 bases from J, with 9 bases between. The CDR3 nucleotides read TGTGCCAGTAGTATAGGGTTTTTCGACGAGCAGTACTTC. Protein product: CASSIGFFDEQYF.

The chain carries TRBV5-1 and TRBJ2-1; D is ambiguous. CDR1 is SGHRS and CDR2 is YFSETQ in the germline V gene. Trimming took off 0 bases at V and 8 bases at J, with 15 bases between the two ends. The length of the CDR3 is 15 residues. Here the CDR3 DNA reads TGCGCCAGCAGCTTGGGAACGGCGCTTGGCGATGAGCAGTTCTTC. Translating it yields CASSLGTALGDEQFF.

The V gene is TRBV1, the J gene TRBJ1-5. TRBV1 is shown as a pseudogene. The CDR3 consists of 15 residues. Here the CDR3 reads CTSSMIRDSNQPQHF. The CDR3, as DNA: TGCACCAGCAGCATGATCCGGGACAGCAATCAGCCCCAGCATTTT.

V and J are TRBV28 and TRBJ2-7; D is perhaps TRBD1 (5 bases). Germline CDR1 reads MDHEN; CDR2 reads SYDVKM. This CDR3 comprises 15 residues. Trimming removed 0 bases at V and 3 bases at J, with 12 bases between. The CDR3 DNA follows: TGTGCCAGCAGTTTATGGGGTCAGGGCGGCTACGAGCAGTACTTC. It specifies CASSLWGQGGYEQYF. The whole variable domain, remainder taken from reference TRBV28 and TRBJ2-7, is DVKVTQSSRYLVKRTGEKVFLECVQDMDHENMFWYRQDPGLGLRLIYFSYDVKMKEKGDIPEGYSVSREKKERFSLILESASTNQTSMYLCASSLWGQGGYEQYFGPGTRLTVT.

This clone showed up just once. This chain connects TRBV13 to TRBJ2-1; no definite D call. Germline V gives CDR1 PRHDT, CDR2 FYEKMQ (reference sequence). V shed 3 bases and J shed 7 bases, with 4 bases lying between them. The CDR3 is 11 amino acids. The CDR3: CASSLRNEQFF. DNA for the CDR3: TGTGCCAGCAGCTTGAGAAATGAGCAGTTCTTC. Supplemented by reference TRBV13 and TRBJ2-1, the full variable domain reads AAGVIQSPRHLIKEKRETATLKCYPIPRHDTVYWYQQGPGQDPQFLISFYEKMQSDKGSIPDRFSAQQFSDYHSELNMSSLELGDSALYFCASSLRNEQFFGPGTRLTVL.

V is TRBV11-2 and J is TRBJ2-7; 8 bases are shared with TRBD1. With V trimmed by 3 bases and J by 0 bases, 4 bases remained unmatched. In germline, CDR1 is SGHAT, CDR2 FQNNGV. This CDR3 has 15 amino acids. This chain's CDR3 is CASSFIGQGSYEQYV. CDR3 sequence (DNA): TGTGCCAGCAGCTTTATCGGACAGGGCTCCTACGAGCAGTACGTC.

The chain has TRBV5-6 and TRBJ2-7, with 9 nucleotides matching TRBD2. CDR1 is SGHDT and CDR2 is YYEEEE in the germline V gene. This CDR3 contains 17 residues. V dropped 4 bases and J dropped 5; count of bases not matched to a gene: 16. CDR3 bases: TGTGCCAGCAGCCCTGTGCGAGTTGCGGGGGGGCCAAACGAGCAGTACTTC. This encodes CASSPVRVAGGPNEQYF.

The rearrangement joins TRBV3-1 (or the pseudogene TRBV3-2) to TRBJ2-3; D uncertain. In germline, CDR1 is LGHDT, CDR2 YNNKEL (reference sequence). Deletions cut 4 bases from V and 0 bases from J, with 8 bases between. The CDR3 runs to 14 residues. In DNA, the CDR3 is TGTGCCAGCAGCCCTGCGAAGAGCACAGATACGCAGTATTTT. Protein sequence: CASSPAKSTDTQYF.

The chain has TRBV4-1 and TRBJ1-2; D call uncertain. The CDR3 is made up of 13 amino acids. Germline CDR1 MGHRA, CDR2 YSYEKL. V lost 4 bases to trimming and J lost 4 bases, with 10 bases between them. DNA of the CDR3: TGCGCCAGCAGCCCCCAAGCCCCCTATGGCTACACCTTC. The encoded protein is CASSPQAPYGYTF.

The J gene is TRBJ1-5, the V gene TRBV30, with no clear D. The V gene lost 1 base and the J gene lost 4 bases, with 14 bases spanning the gap. The germline gives CDR1 GTSNPN, CDR2 SVGIG (reference sequence). CDR3 size: 15 residues. In nucleotides, the CDR3 is TGTGCCTGGAGTGGAGACGCTTTGCAGAATCAGCCCCAGCATTTT. Amino acid sequence: CAWSGDALQNQPQHF.